This TCR beta chain emerged from a study of cytomegalovirus exposure and HLA in healthy donors. Study outcomes and limitations: Reportedly, TCR beta sequences accurately predicted HLA-A and HLA-B alleles in most subjects. Segments of the TCR beta V type were, in most cases, productive about 90% or about 30% of the time in an earlier analysis.

The PCR employed 60 Vbeta primers together with 13 Jbeta primers. Data came from immunoSEQ multiplex PCR; TCRdb stores just in-frame clones and leaves some out. Among 160,000 or so clones listed, about 68% were seen once. Likely unrecorded immune exposures existed in these nominally healthy donors. This clone was recorded only once. Its antigen is currently unknown. Sequences were obtained from PBMCs. This clonotype was sampled from a female donor in good health and CMV-seronegative.

The CDR3 here is CASSQSPDTGELFF. The CDR3 DNA follows: TGTGCCAGCAGTCAAAGCCCCGACACCGGGGAGCTGTTTTTT. The chain combines TRBV6-4 with TRBJ2-2, with D unresolved. The CDR3 runs 14 residues. Germline-derived CDR1 and CDR2 are MRHNA and SNTAGT. V dropped 5 bases and J dropped 3 bases, with 10 bases sitting between them.